A single sample gave rise to the 30 T cell receptor beta chains below, sequenced in a study of blood T cell repertoires in COVID-19. Data came from immunoSEQ multiplex PCR; TCRdb stores just in-frame clones and leaves some out. The sample carries 200,000 to 250,000 clones, approximately 84% recorded once. The material sequenced was PBMCs or T cells enriched from blood (not recorded which). The receptor set was obtained from a man in his sixties who had recovered from COVID-19.

The V call is TRBV5-1, the J call TRBJ2-5; D may be TRBD1 (6 bases). The CDR3 is made up of 14 amino acids. V gave up 4 bases and J gave up 0 bases, with 10 bases separating them. Germline-derived CDR1 and CDR2 are SGHRS and YFSETQ. The CDR3 loop reads CASSRGQNQETQYF. In nucleotides, the CDR3 is TGCGCCAGCAGCCGAGGACAGAACCAAGAGACCCAGTACTTC.

J is TRBJ1-4 and V is TRBV20-1; D might be TRBD1 (6 bases). Germline-derived CDR1 and CDR2 are DFQATT and SNEGSKA (reference sequence). The CDR3 totals 15 residues. The ends were cut back, 3 bases at V and 0 bases at J, with 11 bases in the middle. CDR3 loop: CSASPDSPTNEKLFF. CDR3 DNA: TGCAGTGCTAGTCCGGACAGTCCAACTAATGAAAAACTGTTTTTT.

This chain links TRBV30 with TRBJ1-1, with 8 nucleotides matching TRBD1. The CDR3 is 13 amino acids. The germline V gene has CDR1 GTSNPN and CDR2 SVGIG (reference sequence). V trimming: 2 bases; J trimming: 4 bases; junction bases outside the gene matches: 3. The CDR3 DNA follows: TGTGCCTGGAGTCGTACAGGGGGCACTGAAGCTTTCTTT. Amino acids: CAWSRTGGTEAFF.

The rearrangement links TRBV2 to TRBJ1-5; the D is unclear. Germline V gene sequence: CDR1 SNHLY, CDR2 FYNNEI. V was shortened by 4 bases and J by 4 bases, with 11 bases between the two germline ends. The CDR3 is 14 amino acids. For the CDR3, the DNA is TGTGCCAGCAGTGTTCGACAAGTGAATCAGCCCCAGCATTTT. Its protein product is CASSVRQVNQPQHF.

The CDR3 DNA reads TGTGCCAGCACACCGGGGGGGGATGGGCAGCCCCAGCATTTT. It codes for CASTPGGDGQPQHF. V usage is TRBV2 and J usage is TRBJ1-5; maybe TRBD1 (5 bases). The CDR3 totals 14 residues. Trimming took off 7 bases at V and 7 bases at J, with 17 bases between the two ends. CDR1 and CDR2 from the germline V gene are SNHLY and FYNNEI. Variable domain in full (rest from reference TRBV2 and TRBJ1-5): EPEVTQTPSHQVTQMGQEVILRCVPISNHLYFYWYRQILGQKVEFLVSFYNNEISEKSEIFDDQFSVERPDGSNFTLKIRSTKLEDSAMYFCASTPGGDGQPQHFGDGTRLSIL.

This chain uses TRBV7-8 with TRBJ2-7; 8 nucleotides agree with TRBD2. J gave up 6 bases and V 5 bases, and 9 bases lay outside the gene matches. This CDR3 spans 14 amino acids. CDR1 is SGHVS and CDR2 is FQNEAQ in the germline V gene. The chain's CDR3 is CASSPRTSLSEQYF. For the CDR3, the DNA is TGTGCCAGCAGCCCGAGGACTAGCTTAAGCGAGCAGTACTTC.

The V gene is TRBV5-8, the J gene TRBJ2-1; D uncertain. V was trimmed by 4 bases and J by 7 bases, leaving 9 bases between them. CDR1 is SGHTS, CDR2 YDEGEE, per germline. This CDR3 contains 12 residues. The CDR3: CASSRYSNEQFF. CDR3 nucleotides: TGTGCCAGCAGCCGCTACTCAAATGAGCAGTTCTTC.

The chain uses TRBV5-1 and TRBJ2-2, with D possibly TRBD2 on 5 matching bases. Germline values: CDR1 SGHRS, CDR2 YFSETQ. The CDR3 runs to 16 residues. V dropped 0 bases and J dropped 4 bases, with 13 bases sitting between them. The CDR3 region has the DNA TGCGCCAGCAGCTTGGATATCGGGGTTGGCACCGGGGAGCTGTTTTTT. This sequence encodes CASSLDIGVGTGELFF.

This clone has just a few counts. The J gene is TRBJ2-1, the V gene TRBV2; tentative D call: TRBD2 (7 bases). Germline V gene lookup returns CDR1 SNHLY and CDR2 FYNNEI. Between the trimmed V and J ends, which lost 2 bases and 5 bases, there was a span of 13 bases. This CDR3 spans 15 amino acids. The CDR3 sequence is CASSEKSGGNNEQFF. The CDR3 DNA follows: TGTGCCAGCAGTGAAAAATCGGGGGGCAACAATGAGCAGTTCTTC. The complete variable domain, with remaining parts taken from reference TRBV2 and TRBJ2-1, reads EPEVTQTPSHQVTQMGQEVILRCVPISNHLYFYWYRQILGQKVEFLVSFYNNEISEKSEIFDDQFSVERPDGSNFTLKIRSTKLEDSAMYFCASSEKSGGNNEQFFGPGTRLTVL.

This sequence joins TRBV29-1 and TRBJ1-3, with unresolved D. This CDR3 comprises 13 residues. Germline CDR1 SQVTM, CDR2 ANQGSEA. The germline V and J ends were trimmed by 1 base and 1 base, with 5 bases remaining between them. The CDR3 sequence is CSVEVHSGNTIYF. CDR3 bases: TGCAGCGTTGAAGTTCATTCTGGAAACACCATATATTTT.

The V call is TRBV3-1 (or the pseudogene TRBV3-2), the J call TRBJ1-1; TRBD1 matches 7 bases. V shed 7 bases and J 0 bases; nucleotides not matched to a gene: 5. Germline V CDR1 and CDR2: LGHDT, YNNKEL (reference sequence). This CDR3 comprises 14 residues. The CDR3 sequence: CASTSTGMNTEAFF. CDR3 in DNA: TGTGCCAGCACCTCGACAGGGATGAACACTGAAGCTTTCTTT.

The chain is built from TRBV29-1 and TRBJ1-2; 7 bases agree with TRBD1. Trimming cost V 4 bases and J 3 bases; bases outside gene matches: 5. The CDR3 is 13 amino acids. CDR1 SQVTM and CDR2 ANQGSEA come from the germline V gene. The CDR3 is CSVGTGVDYGYTF. For the CDR3, the DNA is TGCAGCGTTGGAACAGGGGTGGACTATGGCTACACCTTC.

The chain is built from TRBV5-1 and TRBJ2-1; 7 bases fit TRBD1. There are 16 residues in the CDR3. Germline V gene data show CDR1 as SGHRS and CDR2 as YFSETQ. The J segment lost 9 bases and the V segment lost 0 bases, leaving 12 bases of the junction unmatched. In DNA, the CDR3 is TGCGCCAGCAGCTTGGCACAGGGGATAGGAGGTGGTGAGCAGTTCTTC. Translated, it gives CASSLAQGIGGGEQFF.

V and J are TRBV19 and TRBJ1-2, with unresolved D. CDR1 is LNHDA and CDR2 is SQIVND in the germline V gene (reference sequence). Trimming took 7 bases from V and 3 from J, leaving 12 bases between them. The CDR3 spans 13 residues. The CDR3 region is CASKEAVDYGYTF. In DNA form, the CDR3 reads TGTGCCAGTAAAGAGGCGGTGGACTATGGCTACACCTTC.

The J gene is TRBJ1-2, the V gene TRBV14; 7 positions match TRBD1. The CDR3 contains 16 residues. V trimming: 5 bases; J trimming: 2 bases; junction bases outside the gene matches: 11. The germline CDR1 and CDR2 sequences are SGHDN and FVKESK. This chain's CDR3 is CASSDADRATNYGYTF. The CDR3 DNA follows: TGTGCCAGCAGCGATGCCGACAGGGCCACAAACTATGGCTACACCTTC. Filled out from reference TRBV14 and TRBJ1-2, the complete variable domain reads EAGVTQFPSHSVIEKGQTVTLRCDPISGHDNLYWYRRVMGKEIKFLLHFVKESKQDESGMPNNRFLAERTGGTYSTLKVQPAELEDSGVYFCASSDADRATNYGYTFGSGTRLTVV.

Turning to this clone: Other nucleotide sequences in the sample specify the same CDR3. This rearrangement joins TRBV5-1 to TRBJ1-2; D is uncertain. Trimming removed 0 bases at V and 2 bases at J, with 5 bases between. This CDR3 region has 13 residues. Germline V CDR1 and CDR2: SGHRS, YFSETQ. The CDR3 DNA follows: TGCGCCAGCAGCTTGGACAGAAACTATGGCTACACCTTC. This sequence encodes CASSLDRNYGYTF. Filled out from reference TRBV5-1 and TRBJ1-2, the complete variable domain reads KAGVTQTPRYLIKTRGQQVTLSCSPISGHRSVSWYQQTPGQGLQFLFEYFSETQRNKGNFPGRFSGRQFSNSRSEMNVSTLELGDSALYLCASSLDRNYGYTFGSGTRLTVV.

The V and J genes are TRBV7-6 and TRBJ1-1, with 7 bases that match TRBD1. Trimming cost V 5 bases and J 4 bases; bases outside gene matches: 4. Per germline, CDR1 SGHVS and CDR2 FNYEAQ. The CDR3 length is 13 residues. CDR3 sequence: CASSPGQFTEAFF. CDR3 coding DNA: TGTGCCAGCAGCCCGGGACAGTTCACTGAAGCTTTCTTT.

The chain joins TRBV2 to TRBJ1-1, with 7 nucleotides matching TRBD1. The V segment lost 5 bases and the J segment 4 bases; nucleotides outside the gene matches: 10. This CDR3 has 15 residues. Looked up from germline, CDR1 is SNHLY and CDR2 is FYNNEI. The CDR3 protein is CASSSLGQASTEAFF. The CDR3 DNA reads as TGTGCCAGCAGTTCCCTTGGACAGGCGTCCACTGAAGCTTTCTTT.

This clone was picked up one time. V gene TRBV7-9 combines with J gene TRBJ1-6, with D maybe TRBD1 (6 bases). The CDR3 covers 13 residues. The germline V gene encodes CDR1 SEHNR and CDR2 FQNEAQ (reference sequence). Trimming removed 1 base at V and 9 bases at J, with 7 bases between. The DNA of the CDR3 is TGTGCCAGCAGCTTAGAACAGGGTTCACCCCTCCACTTT. It encodes CASSLEQGSPLHF.

This clone was recorded a few times. This chain connects TRBV21-1 to TRBJ2-2; the table assigns TRBD1, which was not confirmed against the DNA. TRBV21-1 is annotated as a pseudogene. The CDR3 sequence is 18 residues long. CDR3 nucleotides: TGTGCCAGCAGCAAAGTACGGGACAGGGACGTAGAGGCCGGGGAGCTGTTTTTT. It specifies CASSKVRDRDVEAGELFF.

This clone was seen a handful of times. The chain uses TRBV4-3 and TRBJ2-7, with D possibly TRBD1 on 5 matching bases. The length of the CDR3 is 15 residues. The germline CDR1 and CDR2 sequences are LGHNA and YSLEER. Trimming cost V 2 bases and J 6 bases, with 17 bases left between them. The DNA of the CDR3 is TGCGCCAGCAGCCAATCCTGGCAGGGCGCTGGCGAGCAGTACTTC. Residues: CASSQSWQGAGEQYF.

This rearrangement joins TRBV6-5 to TRBJ2-5; 8 nucleotides align to TRBD1. Looked up from germline, CDR1 is MNHEY and CDR2 is SVGAGI. J lost 2 bases, V lost 3 bases, and 5 bases had no gene match. This CDR3 has 15 amino acids. CDR3 sequence (DNA): TGTGCCAGCAGTTATTCCGGGACAGGACAAGAGACCCAGTACTTC. Its translation: CASSYSGTGQETQYF.

This clone was recorded a few times. CDR3 amino acids: CSVGPRVHNEQFF. The DNA for the CDR3 is TGCAGCGTTGGTCCCAGGGTACACAATGAGCAGTTCTTC. This chain links TRBV29-1 with TRBJ2-1; tentatively, D is TRBD1 (5 bases). Trimming removed 4 bases at V and 5 bases at J, with 12 bases between. Germline V CDR1 and CDR2: SQVTM, ANQGSEA. The CDR3 totals 13 residues.

The CDR3 nucleotides are TGTGCCAGCAGGTTTTCTCAGGGTAGGACTGAAGCTTTCTTT. Its protein product is CASRFSQGRTEAFF. The J gene is TRBJ1-1, the V gene TRBV11-3, with TRBD1 as a possible D gene (5 bases). The germline CDR1 and CDR2 sequences are SGHNT and YENEEA. CDR3 size: 14 residues. Trimming removed 6 bases from V and 5 bases from J, with 16 bases in between. Variable domain in full (rest from reference TRBV11-3 and TRBJ1-1): EAGVVQSPRYKIIEKKQPVAFWCNPISGHNTLYWYLQNLGQGPELLIRYENEEAVDDSQLPKDRFSAERLKGVDSTLKIQPAELGDSAVYLCASRFSQGRTEAFFGQGTRLTVV.

This sequence joins TRBV13 and TRBJ2-7; 14 bases align to TRBD2. The V gene's germline CDR1 is PRHDT and CDR2 FYEKMQ (reference sequence). The CDR3 loop spans 19 amino acids. The J segment lost 3 bases and the V segment lost 6 bases, leaving 16 bases of the junction unmatched. CDR3 sequence: CASRRDGTSGGLGIYEQYF. The CDR3 DNA sequence: TGTGCCAGCAGGCGAGACGGGACTAGCGGGGGTTTAGGTATCTACGAGCAGTACTTC. Supplemented by reference TRBV13 and TRBJ2-7, the full variable domain reads AAGVIQSPRHLIKEKRETATLKCYPIPRHDTVYWYQQGPGQDPQFLISFYEKMQSDKGSIPDRFSAQQFSDYHSELNMSSLELGDSALYFCASRRDGTSGGLGIYEQYFGPGTRLTVT.

The genes are TRBV30 and TRBJ2-3; a possible D gene is TRBD1 (6 bases). Germline CDR1 GTSNPN, CDR2 SVGIG (reference sequence). V lost 5 bases to trimming and J lost 2 bases, with 11 bases between them. The CDR3 sequence is 13 residues long. The CDR3 loop reads CAWGDRFTDTQYF. The CDR3 coding sequence is TGTGCCTGGGGCGACAGGTTCACAGATACGCAGTATTTT.

This sequence joins TRBV19 and TRBJ1-2; 7 bases are a match to TRBD1. V was pared by 3 bases and J by 8 bases, with 9 bases of the junction left unmatched. This CDR3 has 14 amino acids. Germline V gene lookup returns CDR1 LNHDA and CDR2 SQIVND (reference sequence). This CDR3 is CASSIGQGVGGYTF. Here the CDR3 DNA reads TGTGCCAGTAGTATCGGTCAGGGGGTAGGAGGCTACACCTTC.

The chain employs TRBV11-2 and TRBJ2-2; D may be TRBD1 (6 bases). This CDR3 comprises 16 residues. Germline values: CDR1 SGHAT, CDR2 FQNNGV. V lost 5 bases to trimming and J lost 1 base, with 14 bases between them. The DNA for the CDR3 is TGTGCCAGCAGCGCCGGCAGGGGACGGAACACCGGGGAGCTGTTTTTT. Its protein product is CASSAGRGRNTGELFF.

The V and J genes are TRBV12-3 or TRBV12-4 and TRBJ2-7; 8 nucleotides align to TRBD1. This CDR3 contains 13 residues. V shed 5 bases, J shed 6 bases, and the junction held 6 bases outside the gene matches. CDR3 protein: CASSRQGFGEQYF. CDR3 DNA sequence: TGTGCCAGCAGTCGACAGGGGTTTGGCGAGCAGTACTTC.

The rearrangement links TRBV12-3 or TRBV12-4 to TRBJ1-5; no firm D call. V was pared by 3 bases and J by 4 bases, with 7 bases between. The CDR3 has 13 residues. The CDR3 spells CASSFGNNQPQHF. The CDR3 DNA sequence: TGTGCCAGCAGTTTCGGGAATAATCAGCCCCAGCATTTT.